The 11 T cell receptor beta chains below all came from one sample that was sequenced in a study of shared clonotypes between healthy human individuals. Here immunoSEQ multiplex PCR was the method, and the copy in TCRdb shows in-frame clones only, minus some. The data hold 2,500,000 or so clones, with 90% to 95% observed a single time. The sequencing sample was made of naive CD4+ T cells sorted from blood. Sample subset: CD45RA+ positively selected. These receptors were obtained from a man aged 18 to 30 in good health.

This clone has only a few counts. The J gene is TRBJ1-5, the V gene TRBV19, with TRBD1 identical over 10 bases. J lost 2 bases, V lost 3 bases, and 4 bases had no gene match. The germline V gene has CDR1 LNHDA and CDR2 SQIVND (reference sequence). This CDR3 contains 16 residues. The CDR3 DNA is TGTGCCAGTAGTATGCGGACAGGGGGAGGCAATCAGCCCCAGCATTTT. Translating gives CASSMRTGGGNQPQHF.

The gene calls are TRBV7-3 and TRBJ1-2; a possible D gene is TRBD1 (6 bases). The CDR3 covers 13 residues. Germline assignment: CDR1 SGHTA and CDR2 FQGTGA. The V end lost 1 base, the J end lost 6 bases, and 9 bases lay between the germline ends. The CDR3 DNA follows: TGTGCCAGCAGCTTAATGAGGGGGGATGGCTACACCTTC. Translating it yields CASSLMRGDGYTF.

The chain links TRBV7-2 to TRBJ2-7; D is ambiguous. Germline CDR1 is SGHTA and CDR2 is FQGNSA. Trimming shortened V by 1 base and J by 6 bases, and 7 bases separated the two germline ends. There are 12 residues in the CDR3. CDR3 bases: TGTGCCAGCAGCTTAGAGGCTAGCGAGCAGTACTTC. Residues: CASSLEASEQYF.

The genes are TRBV5-1 and TRBJ1-2, with unresolved D. The V end was cut by 0 bases, the J end by 4 bases, with 7 bases between. The CDR3 is 13 residues long. Germline V gene data show CDR1 as SGHRS and CDR2 as YFSETQ. The CDR3 loop is CASSLASGYGYTF. CDR3 bases: TGCGCCAGCAGCTTGGCCAGCGGCTATGGCTACACCTTC.

V gene TRBV11-2 combines with J gene TRBJ2-5, with D hard to call. Per the germline V gene, CDR1 is SGHAT and CDR2 is FQNNGV. This CDR3 has 12 amino acids. The ends were cut back, 3 bases at V and 7 bases at J, with 9 bases in the middle. CDR3 loop: CASSFGVRTQYF. CDR3 bases: TGTGCCAGCAGCTTCGGCGTCAGGACCCAGTACTTC.

The gene calls are TRBV11-2 and TRBJ1-6, with unresolved D. V was trimmed by 5 bases and J by 0 bases, leaving 14 bases between them. The germline gives CDR1 SGHAT, CDR2 FQNNGV. The CDR3 spans 17 residues. In DNA form, the CDR3 reads TGTGCCAGCAGCCCATTGGGGAGGAGCTCCTATAATTCACCCCTCCACTTT. Amino acid sequence: CASSPLGRSSYNSPLHF.

This clone has just one count. The chain's CDR3 is CASSSGPGGETQYF. The CDR3 DNA is TGTGCCAGCAGCTCGGGCCCAGGGGGAGAGACCCAGTACTTC. The chain links TRBV5-4 to TRBJ2-5; 7 bases match TRBD1. The germline gives CDR1 SGHNT, CDR2 YYREEE (reference sequence). The CDR3 has 14 residues. Trimming removed 3 bases from V and 4 bases from J; junction bases left unmatched: 6.

This clone was detected only a few times. V is TRBV14 and J is TRBJ1-5; no definite D call. CDR1 SGHDN and CDR2 FVKESK come from the germline V gene. V shed 0 bases and J shed 6 bases, with 18 bases lying between them. This CDR3 comprises 17 residues. The CDR3 coding sequence is TGTGCCAGCAGCCAAGATCCGGGGATTCGCCGCAGTCAGCCCCAGCATTTT. As protein: CASSQDPGIRRSQPQHF.

This chain uses TRBV6-6 with TRBJ1-2, with no clear D. This CDR3 spans 12 amino acids. Between the trimmed V and J ends, which lost 6 bases and 5 bases, there was a span of 10 bases. Germline CDR1 reads MNHNY; CDR2 reads SVGAGI (reference sequence). In DNA form, the CDR3 reads TGTGCCAGCAGCCTCCCAGGTTATGGCTACACCTTC. This codes for CASSLPGYGYTF.

This chain joins TRBV7-3 and TRBJ1-1, with D hard to call. Deletions cut 5 bases from V and 2 bases from J, with 9 bases between. Germline V gene sequence: CDR1 SGHTA, CDR2 FQGTGA. The CDR3 runs 13 residues. The CDR3 reads CASSLDPNTEAFF. As DNA, the CDR3 is TGTGCCAGCAGCCTGGACCCTAACACTGAAGCTTTCTTT.

This clone has only one observation. The gene calls are TRBV15 and TRBJ1-6; D is uncertain. V was shortened by 3 bases and J by 6 bases, with 9 bases between the two germline ends. The CDR3 spans 14 residues. The germline V gene encodes CDR1 LNHNV and CDR2 YYDKDF (reference sequence). CDR3 in DNA: TGTGCCACCAGCAGGGGTAGGGCTAATTCACCCCTCCACTTT. Protein: CATSRGRANSPLHF.